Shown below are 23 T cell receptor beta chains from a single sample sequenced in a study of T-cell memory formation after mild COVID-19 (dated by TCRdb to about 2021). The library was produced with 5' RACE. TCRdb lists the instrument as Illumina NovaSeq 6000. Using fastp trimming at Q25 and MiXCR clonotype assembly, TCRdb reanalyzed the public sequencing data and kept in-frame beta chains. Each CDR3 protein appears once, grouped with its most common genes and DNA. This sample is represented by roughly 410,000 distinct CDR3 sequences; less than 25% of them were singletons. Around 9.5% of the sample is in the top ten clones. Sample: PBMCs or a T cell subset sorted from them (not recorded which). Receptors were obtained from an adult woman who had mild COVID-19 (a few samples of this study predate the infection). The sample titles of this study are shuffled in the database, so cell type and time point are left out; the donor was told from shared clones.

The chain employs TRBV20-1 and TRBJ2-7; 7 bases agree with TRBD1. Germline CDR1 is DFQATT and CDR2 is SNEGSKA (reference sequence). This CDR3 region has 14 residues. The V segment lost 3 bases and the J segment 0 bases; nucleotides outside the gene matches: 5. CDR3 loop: CSASKGANSYEQYF. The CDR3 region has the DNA TGCAGTGCTAGCAAGGGGGCCAACTCCTACGAGCAGTACTTC.

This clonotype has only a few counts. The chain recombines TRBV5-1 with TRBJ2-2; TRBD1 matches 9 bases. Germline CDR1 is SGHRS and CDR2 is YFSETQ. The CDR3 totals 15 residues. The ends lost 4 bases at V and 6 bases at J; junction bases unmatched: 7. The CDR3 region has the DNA TGCGCCAGCAGCCCCGGACAGGGGCTGGCCGGGGAGCTGTTTTTT. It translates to CASSPGQGLAGELFF.

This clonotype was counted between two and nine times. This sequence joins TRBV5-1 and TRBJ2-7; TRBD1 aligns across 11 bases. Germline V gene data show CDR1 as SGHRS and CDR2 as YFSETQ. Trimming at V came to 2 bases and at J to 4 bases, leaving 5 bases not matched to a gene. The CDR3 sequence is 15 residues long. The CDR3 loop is CASSFTDRGPYEQYF. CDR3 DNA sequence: TGCGCCAGCAGCTTTACGGACAGGGGGCCGTACGAGCAGTACTTC.

The CDR3, as DNA: TGCGCCAGCAGCTTGGTGGAAGACTACGAGCAGTACTTC. This codes for CASSLVEDYEQYF. This chain connects TRBV5-1 to TRBJ2-7; D gene ambiguous. Looked up from germline, CDR1 is SGHRS and CDR2 is YFSETQ. V lost 0 bases and J 3 bases, leaving 7 bases between the germline ends. The CDR3 has 13 residues.

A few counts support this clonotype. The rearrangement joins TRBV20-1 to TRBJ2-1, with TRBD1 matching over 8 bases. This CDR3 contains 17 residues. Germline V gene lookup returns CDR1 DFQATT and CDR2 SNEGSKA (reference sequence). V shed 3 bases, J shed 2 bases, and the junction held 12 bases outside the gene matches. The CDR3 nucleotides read TGCAGTGCTAGTCCCATGACAGGGGATAGACCCTACAATGAGCAGTTCTTC. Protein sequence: CSASPMTGDRPYNEQFF.

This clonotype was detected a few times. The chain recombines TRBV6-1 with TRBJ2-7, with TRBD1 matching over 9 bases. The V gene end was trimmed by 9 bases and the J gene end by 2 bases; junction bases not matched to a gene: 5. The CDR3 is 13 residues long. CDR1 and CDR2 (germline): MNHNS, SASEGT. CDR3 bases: TGTGCCAGTCGGACAGGGGCCCCCTACGAGCAGTACTTC. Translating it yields CASRTGAPYEQYF.

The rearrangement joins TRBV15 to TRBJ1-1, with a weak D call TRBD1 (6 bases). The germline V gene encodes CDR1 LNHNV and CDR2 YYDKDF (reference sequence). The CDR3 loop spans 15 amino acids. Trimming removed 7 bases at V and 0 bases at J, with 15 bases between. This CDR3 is CATISQAGVNTEAFF. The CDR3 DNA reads TGTGCCACCATATCGCAAGCAGGGGTGAACACTGAAGCTTTCTTT.

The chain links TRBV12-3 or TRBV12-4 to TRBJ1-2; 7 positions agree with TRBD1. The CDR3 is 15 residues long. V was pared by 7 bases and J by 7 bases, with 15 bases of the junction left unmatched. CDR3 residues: CASTNVDRRVGGYTF. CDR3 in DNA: TGTGCCAGCACCAACGTGGACAGGAGGGTTGGTGGCTACACCTTC.

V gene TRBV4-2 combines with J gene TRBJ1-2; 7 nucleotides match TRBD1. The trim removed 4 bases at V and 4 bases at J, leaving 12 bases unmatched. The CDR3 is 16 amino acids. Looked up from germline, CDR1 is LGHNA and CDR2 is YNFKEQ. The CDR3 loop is CASSPDLVGQSYGYTF. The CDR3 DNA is TGTGCCAGCAGCCCGGACTTGGTGGGACAGAGCTATGGCTACACCTTC.

CDR3 sequence: CASSFPGQGGTEAFF. CDR3 nucleotide sequence: TGTGCCAGCAGTTTCCCCGGACAGGGGGGCACTGAAGCTTTCTTT. The chain is built from TRBV27 and TRBJ1-1, with 10 bases aligning to TRBD1. Germline values: CDR1 MNHEY, CDR2 SMNVEV (reference sequence). V lost 3 bases, J lost 4 bases, and 5 bases stayed unmatched. The CDR3 length is 15 residues.

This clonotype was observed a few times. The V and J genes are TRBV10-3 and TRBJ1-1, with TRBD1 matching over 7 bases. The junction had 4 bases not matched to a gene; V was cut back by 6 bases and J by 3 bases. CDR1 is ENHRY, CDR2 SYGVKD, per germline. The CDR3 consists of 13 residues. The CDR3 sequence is CAISAGTDTEAFF. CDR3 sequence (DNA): TGTGCCATCAGCGCCGGGACAGACACTGAAGCTTTCTTT.

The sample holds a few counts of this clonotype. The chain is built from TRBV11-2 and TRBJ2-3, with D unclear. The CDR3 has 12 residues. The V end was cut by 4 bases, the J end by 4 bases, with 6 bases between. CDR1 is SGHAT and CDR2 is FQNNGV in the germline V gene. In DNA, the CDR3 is TGTGCCAGCAGCTATAACCCAGATACGCAGTATTTT. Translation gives CASSYNPDTQYF.

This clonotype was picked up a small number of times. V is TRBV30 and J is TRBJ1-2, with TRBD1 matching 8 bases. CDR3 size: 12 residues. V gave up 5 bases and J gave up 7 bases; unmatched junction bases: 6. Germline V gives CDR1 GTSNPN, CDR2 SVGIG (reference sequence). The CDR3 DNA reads TGTGCCTGGTGGAAAGACAGGGGTGGCTACACCTTC. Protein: CAWWKDRGGYTF.

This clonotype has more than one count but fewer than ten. The CDR3 bases are TGCGCCAGCAGCTTGTCTCCGACAGTAGATCCCATTTATGAGCAGTTCTTC. This translates into CASSLSPTVDPIYEQFF. The chain carries TRBV5-1 and TRBJ2-1; tentative D call: TRBD1 (5 bases). The CDR3 contains 17 residues. V gave up 1 base and J gave up 8 bases, with 22 bases separating them. Germline values: CDR1 SGHRS, CDR2 YFSETQ.

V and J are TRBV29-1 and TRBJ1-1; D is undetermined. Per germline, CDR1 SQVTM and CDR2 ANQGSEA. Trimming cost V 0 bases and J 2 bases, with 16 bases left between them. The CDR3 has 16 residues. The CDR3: CSVEDSGRPLNTEAFF. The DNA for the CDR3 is TGCAGCGTTGAAGATAGTGGCAGACCATTAAACACTGAAGCTTTCTTT.

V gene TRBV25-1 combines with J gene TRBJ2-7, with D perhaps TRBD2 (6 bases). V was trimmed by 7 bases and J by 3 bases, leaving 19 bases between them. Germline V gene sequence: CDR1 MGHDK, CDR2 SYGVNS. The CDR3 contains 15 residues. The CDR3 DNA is TGTGCCAGCACGCTATCGGGGCAGGGACTCTACGAGCAGTACTTC. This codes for CASTLSGQGLYEQYF.

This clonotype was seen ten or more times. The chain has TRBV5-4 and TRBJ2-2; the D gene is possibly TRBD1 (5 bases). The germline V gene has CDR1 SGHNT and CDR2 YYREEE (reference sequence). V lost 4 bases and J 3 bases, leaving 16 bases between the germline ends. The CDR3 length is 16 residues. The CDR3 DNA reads TGTGCCAGCAGCCCCTACACCGCCAGGGACACCGGGGAGCTGTTTTTT. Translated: CASSPYTARDTGELFF.

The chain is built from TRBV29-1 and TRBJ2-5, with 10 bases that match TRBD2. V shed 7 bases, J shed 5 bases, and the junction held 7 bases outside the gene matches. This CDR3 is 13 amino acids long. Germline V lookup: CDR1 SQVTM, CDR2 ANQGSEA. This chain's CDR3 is CSASGGESETQYF. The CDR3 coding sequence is TGCAGCGCGAGCGGGGGGGAATCGGAGACCCAGTACTTC.

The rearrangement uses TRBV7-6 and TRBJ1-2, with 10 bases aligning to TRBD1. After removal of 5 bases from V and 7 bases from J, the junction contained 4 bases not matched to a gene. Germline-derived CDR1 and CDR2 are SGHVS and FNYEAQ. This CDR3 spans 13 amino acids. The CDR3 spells CASSPDRGTGYTF. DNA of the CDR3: TGTGCCAGCAGCCCGGACAGGGGGACTGGCTACACCTTC.

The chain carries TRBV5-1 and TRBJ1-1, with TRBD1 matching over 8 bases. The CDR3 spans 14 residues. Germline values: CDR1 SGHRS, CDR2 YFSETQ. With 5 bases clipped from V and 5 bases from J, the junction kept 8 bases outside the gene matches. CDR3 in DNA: TGCGCCAGCAGGGATCAGGGGGCCCGGACTGAAGCTTTCTTT. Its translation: CASRDQGARTEAFF. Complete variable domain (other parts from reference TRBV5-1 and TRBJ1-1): KAGVTQTPRYLIKTRGQQVTLSCSPISGHRSVSWYQQTPGQGLQFLFEYFSETQRNKGNFPGRFSGRQFSNSRSEMNVSTLELGDSALYLCASRDQGARTEAFFGQGTRLTVV.

The CDR3 DNA sequence: TGCGCCAGCAGTGTAGGGCCGAGCAACCAAGAGACCCAGTACTTC. As protein: CASSVGPSNQETQYF. The rearrangement joins TRBV5-1 to TRBJ2-5; D uncertain. V was cut by 5 bases and J by 0 bases, with 14 bases left in between. Germline CDR1 SGHRS, CDR2 YFSETQ. The CDR3 contains 15 residues.

The CDR3 DNA follows: TGTGCCAGCAGGGGTGGGGAGACCCAGTACTTC. This sequence encodes CASRGGETQYF. The chain joins TRBV5-4 to TRBJ2-5; no clear D gene. Trimming left V 5 bases short and J 5 bases short, with 7 bases between. The germline V gene encodes CDR1 SGHNT and CDR2 YYREEE (reference sequence). The CDR3 consists of 11 residues.

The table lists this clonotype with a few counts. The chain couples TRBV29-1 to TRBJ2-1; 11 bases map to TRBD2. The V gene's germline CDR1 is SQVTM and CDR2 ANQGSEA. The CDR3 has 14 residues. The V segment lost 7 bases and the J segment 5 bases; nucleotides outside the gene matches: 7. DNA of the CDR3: TGCAGCGGAAGACTAGCGGGGTTGAACAATGAGCAGTTCTTC. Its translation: CSGRLAGLNNEQFF.